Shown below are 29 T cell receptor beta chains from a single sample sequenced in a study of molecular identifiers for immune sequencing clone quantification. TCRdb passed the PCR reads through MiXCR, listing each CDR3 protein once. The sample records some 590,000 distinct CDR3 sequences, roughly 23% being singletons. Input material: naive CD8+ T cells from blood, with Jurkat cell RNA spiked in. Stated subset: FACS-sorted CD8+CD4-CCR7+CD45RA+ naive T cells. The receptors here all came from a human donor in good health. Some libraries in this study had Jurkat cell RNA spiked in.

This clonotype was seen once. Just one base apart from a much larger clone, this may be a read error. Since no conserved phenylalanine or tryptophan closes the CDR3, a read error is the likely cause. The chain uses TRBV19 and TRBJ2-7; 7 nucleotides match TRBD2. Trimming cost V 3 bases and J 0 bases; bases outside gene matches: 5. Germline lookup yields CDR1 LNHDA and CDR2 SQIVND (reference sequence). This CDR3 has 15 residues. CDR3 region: CASSMELASSYEQYS. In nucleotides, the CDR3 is TGTGCCAGTAGTATGGAACTAGCGAGCTCCTACGAGCAGTACTCC.

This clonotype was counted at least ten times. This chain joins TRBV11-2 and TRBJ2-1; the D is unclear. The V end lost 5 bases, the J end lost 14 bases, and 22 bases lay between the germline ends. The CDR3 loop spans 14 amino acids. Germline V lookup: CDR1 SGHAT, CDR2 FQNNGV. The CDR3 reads CASSQPPTIETEFF. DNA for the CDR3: TGTGCCAGCAGCCAACCTCCAACAATAGAAACGGAGTTCTTC.

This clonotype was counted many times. The DNA of the CDR3 is TGCAGTGCTAGAGATGGCGCTAGCGGGAGCTACGAGCAGTACTTC. Translating gives CSARDGASGSYEQYF. The chain carries TRBV20-1 and TRBJ2-7; TRBD2 aligns across 10 bases. V shed 0 bases, J shed 3 bases, and the junction held 5 bases outside the gene matches. Germline assignment: CDR1 DFQATT and CDR2 SNEGSKA (reference sequence). This CDR3 contains 15 residues.

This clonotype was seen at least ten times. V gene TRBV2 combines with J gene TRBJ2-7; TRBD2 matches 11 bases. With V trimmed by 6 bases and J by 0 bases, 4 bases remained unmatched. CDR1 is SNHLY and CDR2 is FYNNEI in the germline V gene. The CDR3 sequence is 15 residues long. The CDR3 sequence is CASRISGRASYEQYF. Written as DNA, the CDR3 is TGTGCCAGCAGAATTAGCGGGAGGGCCTCCTACGAGCAGTACTTC.

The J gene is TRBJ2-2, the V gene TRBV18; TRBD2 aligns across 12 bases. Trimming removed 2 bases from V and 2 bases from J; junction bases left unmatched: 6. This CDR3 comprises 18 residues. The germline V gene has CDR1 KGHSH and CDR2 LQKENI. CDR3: CASSPERLAGVNTGELFF. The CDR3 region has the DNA TGTGCCAGCTCACCAGAGAGACTAGCGGGGGTCAACACCGGGGAGCTGTTTTTT. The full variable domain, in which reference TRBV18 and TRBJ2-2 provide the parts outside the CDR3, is NAGVMQNPRHLVRRRGQEARLRCSPMKGHSHVYWYRQLPEEGLKFMVYLQKENIIDESGMPKERFSAEFPKEGPSILRIQQVVRGDSAAYFCASSPERLAGVNTGELFFGEGSRLTVL.

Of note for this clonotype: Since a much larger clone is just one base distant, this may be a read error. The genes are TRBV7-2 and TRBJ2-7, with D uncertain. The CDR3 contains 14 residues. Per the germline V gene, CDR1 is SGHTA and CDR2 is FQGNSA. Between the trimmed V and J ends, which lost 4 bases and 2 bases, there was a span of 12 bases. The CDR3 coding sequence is TGTGCCAGCAGCTCAGAAGGTCAGACCTACGAGCAGTACTTC. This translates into CASSSEGQTYEQYF.

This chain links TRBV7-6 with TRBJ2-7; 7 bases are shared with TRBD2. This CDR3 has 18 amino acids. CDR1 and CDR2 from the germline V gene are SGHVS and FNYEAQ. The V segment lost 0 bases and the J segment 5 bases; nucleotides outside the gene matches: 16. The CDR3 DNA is TGTGCCAGCAGCTTAGCTCAAAGGACTAGTTACTATGCTGACGAGCAGTACTTC. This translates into CASSLAQRTSYYADEQYF. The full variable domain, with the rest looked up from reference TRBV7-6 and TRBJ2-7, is GAGVSQSPRYKVTKRGQDVALRCDPISGHVSLYWYRQALGQGPEFLTYFNYEAQQDKSGLPNDRFSAERPEGSISTLTIQRTEQRDSAMYRCASSLAQRTSYYADEQYFGPGTRLTVT.

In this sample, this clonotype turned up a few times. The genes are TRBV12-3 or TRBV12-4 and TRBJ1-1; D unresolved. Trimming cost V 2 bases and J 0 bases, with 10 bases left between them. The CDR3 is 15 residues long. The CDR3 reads CASSLLYSVNTEAFF. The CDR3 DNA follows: TGTGCCAGCAGTTTATTGTACAGCGTGAACACTGAAGCTTTCTTT.

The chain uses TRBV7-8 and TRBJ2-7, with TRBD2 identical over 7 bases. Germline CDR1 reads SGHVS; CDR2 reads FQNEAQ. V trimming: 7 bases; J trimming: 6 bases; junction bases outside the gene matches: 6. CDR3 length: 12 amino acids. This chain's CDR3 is CASMWEGCEQYF. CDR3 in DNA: TGTGCCAGCATGTGGGAGGGGTGCGAGCAGTACTTC.

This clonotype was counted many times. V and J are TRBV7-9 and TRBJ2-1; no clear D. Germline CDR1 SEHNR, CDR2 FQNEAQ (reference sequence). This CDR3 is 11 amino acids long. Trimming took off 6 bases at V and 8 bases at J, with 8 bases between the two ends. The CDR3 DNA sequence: TGTGCCAGCAGGGGTTGGGATGAGCAGTTCTTC. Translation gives CASRGWDEQFF.

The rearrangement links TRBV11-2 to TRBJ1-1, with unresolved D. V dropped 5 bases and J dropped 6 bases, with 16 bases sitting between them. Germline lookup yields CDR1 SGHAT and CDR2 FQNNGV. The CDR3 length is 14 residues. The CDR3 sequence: CASSPMGWDPEAFF. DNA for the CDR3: TGTGCCAGCAGCCCCATGGGGTGGGATCCTGAAGCTTTCTTT. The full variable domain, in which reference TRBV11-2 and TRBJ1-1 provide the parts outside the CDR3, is EAGVAQSPRYKIIEKRQSVAFWCNPISGHATLYWYQQILGQGPKLLIQFQNNGVVDDSQLPKDRFSAERLKGVDSTLKIQPAKLEDSAVYLCASSPMGWDPEAFFGQGTRLTVV.

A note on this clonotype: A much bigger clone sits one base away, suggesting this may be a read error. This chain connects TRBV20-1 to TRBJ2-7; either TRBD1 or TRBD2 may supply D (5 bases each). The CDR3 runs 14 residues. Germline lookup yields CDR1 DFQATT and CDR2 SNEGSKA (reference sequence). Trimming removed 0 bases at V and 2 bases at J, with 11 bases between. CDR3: CSARDFGTPYEQYF. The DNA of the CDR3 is TGCAGTGCTAGAGATTTCGGGACCCCCTACGAGCAGTACTTC.

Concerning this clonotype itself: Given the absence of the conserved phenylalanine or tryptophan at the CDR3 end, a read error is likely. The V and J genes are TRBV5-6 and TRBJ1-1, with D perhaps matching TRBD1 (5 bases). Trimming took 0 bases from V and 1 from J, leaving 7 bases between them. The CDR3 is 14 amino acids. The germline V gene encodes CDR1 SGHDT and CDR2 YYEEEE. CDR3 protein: CASSLAGENTEAFI. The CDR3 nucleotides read TGTGCCAGCAGCTTGGCGGGGGAGAACACTGAAGCTTTCATT.

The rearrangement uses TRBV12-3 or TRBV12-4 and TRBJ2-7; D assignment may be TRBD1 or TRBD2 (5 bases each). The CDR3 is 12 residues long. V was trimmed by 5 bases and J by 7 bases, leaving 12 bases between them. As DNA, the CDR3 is TGTGCCAGCAGTAAAAATGGGGGAGAGCAGTACTTC. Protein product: CASSKNGGEQYF.

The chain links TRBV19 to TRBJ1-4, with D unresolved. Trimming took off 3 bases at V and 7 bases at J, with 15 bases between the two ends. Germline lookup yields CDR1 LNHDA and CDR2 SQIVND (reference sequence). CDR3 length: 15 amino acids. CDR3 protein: CASSIETRRGEKLFF. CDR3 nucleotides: TGTGCCAGTAGTATCGAGACCAGGCGGGGTGAAAAACTGTTTTTT.

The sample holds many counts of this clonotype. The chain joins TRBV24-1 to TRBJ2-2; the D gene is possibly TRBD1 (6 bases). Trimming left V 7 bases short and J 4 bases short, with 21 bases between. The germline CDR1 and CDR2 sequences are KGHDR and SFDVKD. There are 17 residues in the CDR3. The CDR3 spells CATSLSPYRVGTGELFF. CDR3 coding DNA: TGTGCCACCAGCCTCTCACCCTACAGGGTCGGCACCGGGGAGCTGTTTTTT.

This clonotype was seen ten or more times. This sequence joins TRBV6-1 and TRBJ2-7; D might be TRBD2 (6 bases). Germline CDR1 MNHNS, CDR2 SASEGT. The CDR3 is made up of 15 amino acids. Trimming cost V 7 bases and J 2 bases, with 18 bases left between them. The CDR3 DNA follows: TGTGCCAGCACCCTAGGGCCGGGGGAAGCCTACGAGCAGTACTTC. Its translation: CASTLGPGEAYEQYF.

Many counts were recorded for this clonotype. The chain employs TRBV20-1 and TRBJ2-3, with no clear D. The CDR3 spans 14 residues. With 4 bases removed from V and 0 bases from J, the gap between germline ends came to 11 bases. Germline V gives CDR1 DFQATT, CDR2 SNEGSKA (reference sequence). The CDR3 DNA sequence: TGCAGTGCTATACCTCTATCTAGCACAGATACGCAGTATTTT. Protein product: CSAIPLSSTDTQYF.

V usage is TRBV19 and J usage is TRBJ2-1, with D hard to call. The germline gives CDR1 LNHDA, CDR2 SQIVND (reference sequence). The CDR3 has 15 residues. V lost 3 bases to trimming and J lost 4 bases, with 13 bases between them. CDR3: CASSILQTPYNEQFF. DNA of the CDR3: TGTGCCAGTAGTATTCTCCAGACCCCTTACAATGAGCAGTTCTTC.

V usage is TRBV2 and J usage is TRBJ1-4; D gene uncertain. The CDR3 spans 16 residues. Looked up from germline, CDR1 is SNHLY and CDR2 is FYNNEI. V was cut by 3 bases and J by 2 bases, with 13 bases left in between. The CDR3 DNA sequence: TGTGCCAGCAGTGACTCCGACGGGTCGACTAATGAAAAACTGTTTTTT. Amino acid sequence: CASSDSDGSTNEKLFF.

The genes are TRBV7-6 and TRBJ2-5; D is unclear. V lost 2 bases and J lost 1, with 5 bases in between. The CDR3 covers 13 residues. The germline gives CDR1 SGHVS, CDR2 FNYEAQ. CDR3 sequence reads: CASSLKIQETQYF. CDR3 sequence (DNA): TGTGCCAGCAGCTTAAAAATCCAAGAGACCCAGTACTTC.

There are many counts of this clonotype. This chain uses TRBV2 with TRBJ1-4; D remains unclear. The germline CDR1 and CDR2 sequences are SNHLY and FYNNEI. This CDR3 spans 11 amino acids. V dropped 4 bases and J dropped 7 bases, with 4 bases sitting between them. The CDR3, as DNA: TGTGCCAGCAGTGTAGTTGAAAAACTGTTTTTT. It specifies CASSVVEKLFF.

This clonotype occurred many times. The CDR3 nucleotides read TGCAGCGTCGACAGAGAAGCTAACTATGGCTACACCTTC. It yields the protein CSVDREANYGYTF. This chain connects TRBV29-1 to TRBJ1-2; a weak D match, TRBD1 (5 bases). The V and J ends lost 6 bases and 0 bases respectively, with 11 bases between them. The CDR3 is 13 amino acids. CDR1 and CDR2 from the germline V gene are SQVTM and ANQGSEA.

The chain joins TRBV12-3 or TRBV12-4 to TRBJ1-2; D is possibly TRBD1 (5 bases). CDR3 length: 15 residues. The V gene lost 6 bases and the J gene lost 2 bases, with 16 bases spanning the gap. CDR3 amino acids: CASSPRLGPNYGYTF. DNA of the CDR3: TGTGCCAGCAGCCCCCGTTTGGGACCGAACTATGGCTACACCTTC.

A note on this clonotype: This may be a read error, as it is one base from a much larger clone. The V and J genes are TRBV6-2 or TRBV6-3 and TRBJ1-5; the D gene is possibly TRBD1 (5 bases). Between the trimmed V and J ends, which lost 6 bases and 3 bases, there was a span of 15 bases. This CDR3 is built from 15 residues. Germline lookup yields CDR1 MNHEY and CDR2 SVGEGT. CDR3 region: CASRSTGVDNQPQHF. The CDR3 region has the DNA TGTGCCAGCAGATCCACAGGTGTCGACAATCAGCCCCAGCATTTT.

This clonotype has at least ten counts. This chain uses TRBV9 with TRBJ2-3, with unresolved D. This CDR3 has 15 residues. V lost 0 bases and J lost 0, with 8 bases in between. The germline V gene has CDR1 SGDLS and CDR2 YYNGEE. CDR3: CASSVARISTDTQYF. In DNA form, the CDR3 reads TGTGCCAGCAGCGTAGCTCGGATTAGCACAGATACGCAGTATTTT.

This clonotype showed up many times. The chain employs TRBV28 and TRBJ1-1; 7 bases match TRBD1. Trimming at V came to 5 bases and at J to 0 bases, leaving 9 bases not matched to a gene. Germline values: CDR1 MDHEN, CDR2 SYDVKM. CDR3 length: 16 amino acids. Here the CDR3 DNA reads TGTGCCAGCAGTCCGAATGGGGGACAGATGAACACTGAAGCTTTCTTT. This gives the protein CASSPNGGQMNTEAFF.

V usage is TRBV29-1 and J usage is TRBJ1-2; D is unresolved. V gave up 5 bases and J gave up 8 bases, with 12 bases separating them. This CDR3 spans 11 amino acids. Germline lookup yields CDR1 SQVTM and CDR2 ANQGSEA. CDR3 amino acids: CSVSYLGGYTF. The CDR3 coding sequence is TGCAGCGTTTCTTACCTGGGCGGCTACACCTTC.

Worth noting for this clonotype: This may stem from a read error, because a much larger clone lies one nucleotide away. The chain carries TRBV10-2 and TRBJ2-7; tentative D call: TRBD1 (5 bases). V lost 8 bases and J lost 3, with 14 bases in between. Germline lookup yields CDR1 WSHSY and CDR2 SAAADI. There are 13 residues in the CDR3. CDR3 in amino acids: CASASGPNYEQYF. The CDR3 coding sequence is TGCGCCAGCGCTTCAGGGCCCAACTACGAGCAGTACTTC.